This T cell receptor beta chain is from a study of T-cell memory formation after mild COVID-19. Study outcomes and limitations: Pre-infection memory carried some responding clones, suggesting that cross-reactive memory joined.

On this clonotype itself: Its antigen is as yet unknown.

TCRdb fed the 5' RACE reads into MiXCR, producing one record per CDR3 protein. This table has more than 200,000 distinct CDR3 sequences, about 15% appearing once. The V end was cut by 1 base, the J end by 5 bases, with 8 bases between. The CDR3 covers 13 residues. Germline-derived CDR1 and CDR2 are MGHRA and YSYEKL. The V gene is TRBV4-1, the J gene TRBJ1-2, with unresolved D. Source material: PBMCs or a T cell subset sorted from them (not recorded which). This TCR was recovered from a man in his late teens or twenties who had mild COVID-19 (a few samples of this study predate the infection). Cell type and time point are not known. In DNA form, the CDR3 reads TGCGCCAGCAGCCAAGCAACCGAATATGGCTACACCTTC. This codes for CASSQATEYGYTF.